These 13 T cell receptor beta chains were sequenced from one sample in a study of T cell responses to AZD1222 COVID-19 vaccine. Profiling relied on immunoSEQ multiplex PCR, and the TCRdb table lists in-frame clones only, not all of them. There are about 190,000 clones in the sample; more than 75% occur only once, and over 0.85% lies in the top ten. Sequenced material: peripheral blood, taken on day 0 of AZD1222 vaccination. These receptors were obtained from an adult in good health.

This rearrangement joins TRBV19 to TRBJ1-2; 10 bases map to TRBD1. There are 15 residues in the CDR3. Germline lookup yields CDR1 LNHDA and CDR2 SQIVND (reference sequence). V gave up 3 bases and J gave up 0 bases; unmatched junction bases: 1. CDR3 in DNA: TGTGCCAGTAGTATTGGACAGGGGGCTAACTATGGCTACACCTTC. This encodes CASSIGQGANYGYTF.

The rearrangement uses TRBV29-1 and TRBJ1-1, with TRBD1 matching over 7 bases. Germline CDR1 and CDR2: SQVTM and ANQGSEA. The CDR3 spans 15 residues. Unmatched junction bases numbered 8, after V lost 4 bases and J lost 0 bases. This CDR3 is CSVGDSPIMNTEAFF. The CDR3 nucleotides read TGCAGCGTTGGGGACAGCCCAATAATGAACACTGAAGCTTTCTTT. The full variable domain, completed using reference TRBV29-1 and TRBJ1-1, is SAVISQKPSRDICQRGTSLTIQCQVDSQVTMMFWYRQQPGQSLTLIATANQGSEATYESGFVIDKFPISRPNLTFSTLTVSNMSPEDSSIYLCSVGDSPIMNTEAFFGQGTRLTVV.

V gene TRBV27 combines with J gene TRBJ2-3, with 8 bases matching TRBD2. The CDR3 spans 14 residues. V gave up 5 bases and J gave up 1 base; unmatched junction bases: 2. The V gene's germline CDR1 is MNHEY and CDR2 SMNVEV (reference sequence). In DNA form, the CDR3 reads TGTGCCAGCAGTGGACTAGCTCGCACAGATACGCAGTATTTT. Protein product: CASSGLARTDTQYF.

Remarks on this clone: At one boundary the junction diverges from the germline segment, which might be a read error. The CDR3 coding sequence is TGTGCCAGCAGCCAAATGTTCGGTCTAGCGAGATTCTTC. Its protein product is CASSQMFGLARFF. This sequence joins TRBV3-1 (or the pseudogene TRBV3-2) and TRBJ2-7; a weak D match, TRBD2 (6 bases). CDR1 is LGHDT and CDR2 is YNNKEL in the germline V gene (reference sequence). The length of the CDR3 is 13 residues.

The rearrangement joins TRBV5-5 to TRBJ1-2, with D hard to call. The CDR3 runs to 12 residues. Germline-derived CDR1 and CDR2 are SGHKS and YYEKEE (reference sequence). V lost 0 bases and J lost 6, with 6 bases in between. The CDR3, as DNA: TGTGCCAGCAGCTTGGGCGGGCATGGCTACACCTTC. It is translated as CASSLGGHGYTF.

Remarks on this clone: A read error may produce the germline difference seen at one junction end. The rearrangement links TRBV11-3 to TRBJ2-1; D is possibly TRBD2 (5 bases). The germline gives CDR1 SGHNT, CDR2 YENEEA. The CDR3 covers 18 residues. The CDR3 DNA sequence: TGTGCCAGCCGCTTCATGCCTACGGCGGGCCCAGAGTGCGATGAGCAGTTCTTC. Translated: CASRFMPTAGPECDEQFF.

This chain joins TRBV7-2 and TRBJ2-3; D is unresolved. Trimming left V 5 bases short and J 4 bases short, with 13 bases between. CDR3 length equals 14 residues. CDR1 is SGHTA and CDR2 is FQGNSA in the germline V gene. The CDR3 protein is CASSPALPPDTQYF. In DNA form, the CDR3 reads TGTGCCAGCAGCCCGGCCCTGCCCCCAGATACGCAGTATTTT.

The chain recombines TRBV2 with TRBJ2-7; 11 bases line up with TRBD1. Trimming at V came to 4 bases and at J to 7 bases, leaving 9 bases not matched to a gene. Germline CDR1 reads SNHLY; CDR2 reads FYNNEI. The CDR3 contains 15 residues. CDR3 in amino acids: CASSALAGQGGEQYF. The CDR3 nucleotides are TGTGCCAGCAGTGCCCTCGCGGGACAGGGGGGAGAGCAGTACTTC.

This clone came up once. This chain links TRBV28 with TRBJ2-7; no clear D. Germline lookup yields CDR1 MDHEN and CDR2 SYDVKM. With 6 bases removed from V and 2 bases from J, the gap between germline ends came to 14 bases. CDR3 size: 14 residues. CDR3 sequence: CASSTVGATYEQYF. The CDR3 region has the DNA TGTGCCAGCAGCACGGTGGGTGCGACCTACGAGCAGTACTTC.

V is TRBV7-3 and J is TRBJ2-7; D perhaps matches TRBD2 (6 bases). This CDR3 is 14 amino acids long. The germline CDR1 and CDR2 sequences are SGHTA and FQGTGA. V shed 5 bases and J shed 3 bases, with 14 bases lying between them. CDR3 sequence reads: CASSRGGTDYEQYF. CDR3 DNA: TGTGCCAGCAGCCGGGGCGGGACCGACTACGAGCAGTACTTC.

The chain couples TRBV5-8 to TRBJ1-1; TRBD1 is a possible D gene (5 bases). Germline V CDR1 and CDR2: SGHTS, YDEGEE. This CDR3 has 16 amino acids. Between the trimmed V and J ends, which lost 5 bases and 0 bases, there was a span of 17 bases. The CDR3 loop reads CASRRRIGDLNTEAFF. DNA for the CDR3: TGTGCCAGCAGGAGGAGGATCGGGGACCTGAACACTGAAGCTTTCTTT.

The CDR3 nucleotides are TGTGCCAGCAGCTTATTGGGACAGGGGGCCGGGGAGCTGTTTTTT. The encoded protein is CASSLLGQGAGELFF. The rearrangement uses TRBV7-9 and TRBJ2-2; 11 bases map to TRBD1. The CDR3 consists of 15 residues. After removal of 2 bases from V and 6 bases from J, the junction contained 2 bases not matched to a gene. The germline V gene encodes CDR1 SEHNR and CDR2 FQNEAQ (reference sequence).

This clone was counted between two and nine times. This chain connects TRBV7-3 to TRBJ1-5; a possible D gene is TRBD1 (5 bases). Trimming pared 3 bases from V and 4 bases from J, leaving 10 bases between. The CDR3 has 14 amino acids. Germline V lookup: CDR1 SGHTA, CDR2 FQGTGA. CDR3 nucleotide sequence: TGTGCCAGCAGCTTTCAGGGAAAGAATCAGCCCCAGCATTTT. Amino acids: CASSFQGKNQPQHF. The whole variable domain, filled in from reference TRBV7-3 and TRBJ1-5, reads GAGVSQTPSNKVTEKGKYVELRCDPISGHTALYWYRQSLGQGPEFLIYFQGTGAADDSGLPNDRFFAVRPEGSVSTLKIQRTERGDSAVYLCASSFQGKNQPQHFGDGTRLSIL.